Each of the 10 T cell receptor beta chains below was sequenced from the same sample in a study of T cell responses to AZD1222 COVID-19 vaccine. TCRdb keeps only in-frame clones here, not all; method: immunoSEQ multiplex PCR. The sample lists about 110,000 clones; around 88% were seen once. The sample was peripheral blood, taken 28 days after the second AZD1222 dose. These receptors were taken from an adult who received the AZD1222 COVID-19 vaccine.

On this clone itself: The same CDR3 arises from other DNA sequences in this sample as well. This chain uses TRBV15 with TRBJ1-4, with 8 positions matching TRBD1. Per germline, CDR1 LNHNV and CDR2 YYDKDF (reference sequence). V was pared by 0 bases and J by 5 bases, with 2 bases of the junction left unmatched. CDR3 length: 15 amino acids. The CDR3 loop reads CATSRDQGANEKLFF. DNA of the CDR3: TGTGCCACCAGCAGAGATCAGGGGGCAAATGAAAAACTGTTTTTT.

The chain is built from TRBV7-6 and TRBJ1-3; D is uncertain. This CDR3 has 13 amino acids. The V gene lost 5 bases and the J gene lost 5 bases, with 10 bases spanning the gap. CDR1 is SGHVS and CDR2 is FNYEAQ in the germline V gene. DNA of the CDR3: TGTGCCAGCAGCCGCGAGATAAGAAACACCATATATTTT. Residues: CASSREIRNTIYF.

This chain uses TRBV6-5 with TRBJ2-3, with 8 bases matching TRBD1. CDR3 length: 14 amino acids. Germline values: CDR1 MNHEY, CDR2 SVGAGI. With V trimmed by 6 bases and J by 6 bases, 8 bases remained unmatched. The CDR3 loop is CASRGTGWVDTQYF. DNA of the CDR3: TGTGCCAGCAGGGGGACAGGATGGGTCGATACGCAGTATTTT.

This sequence joins TRBV6-5 and TRBJ2-7; 9 nucleotides agree with TRBD1. The junction had 4 bases not matched to a gene; V was cut back by 3 bases and J by 4 bases. Per germline, CDR1 MNHEY and CDR2 SVGAGI. The CDR3 length is 14 residues. The CDR3 region has the DNA TGTGCCAGCAGTTATCCGGGACAGGGTTACGAGCAGTACTTC. It yields the protein CASSYPGQGYEQYF.

This rearrangement joins TRBV19 to TRBJ1-5; D not resolved. The CDR3 covers 16 residues. Germline V CDR1 and CDR2: LNHDA, SQIVND (reference sequence). V lost 3 bases, J lost 1 base, and 13 bases lay in between. In DNA, the CDR3 is TGTGCCAGTAGTATCCTAGGGCCGGGGAGCAATCAGCCCCAGCATTTT. Protein product: CASSILGPGSNQPQHF.

The chain uses TRBV28 and TRBJ1-2, with D uncertain. With 5 bases removed from V and 7 bases from J, the gap between germline ends came to 17 bases. Looked up from germline, CDR1 is MDHEN and CDR2 is SYDVKM. The CDR3 spans 14 residues. The CDR3, as DNA: TGTGCCAGCAGTGGAGGGTGGAGGCAGAGTGGCTACACCTTC. It yields the protein CASSGGWRQSGYTF.

The chain joins TRBV18 to TRBJ1-5, with 9 bases that match TRBD1. The germline gives CDR1 KGHSH, CDR2 LQKENI. CDR3 length: 14 residues. After removal of 4 bases from V and 4 bases from J, the junction contained 2 bases not matched to a gene. The chain's CDR3 is CASSRQGENQPQHF. CDR3 sequence (DNA): TGTGCCAGCTCACGACAGGGGGAGAATCAGCCCCAGCATTTT.

The chain joins TRBV5-6 to TRBJ2-1; maybe TRBD2 (6 bases). Germline V CDR1 and CDR2: SGHDT, YYEEEE. Trimming left V 5 bases short and J 7 bases short, with 19 bases between. This CDR3 is built from 15 residues. CDR3 sequence (DNA): TGTGCCAGCAGGGAGGGCGGCAGGTACCGAAATGAGCAGTTCTTC. Amino acid sequence: CASREGGRYRNEQFF.

The J gene is TRBJ2-7, the V gene TRBV13, with D unclear. This CDR3 region has 14 residues. V was pared by 5 bases and J by 2 bases, with 13 bases between. Looked up from germline, CDR1 is PRHDT and CDR2 is FYEKMQ (reference sequence). CDR3 sequence reads: CASSKGRPTYEQYF. DNA for the CDR3: TGTGCCAGCAGCAAAGGACGCCCCACCTACGAGCAGTACTTC. The variable domain in full, with the rest retrieved from reference TRBV13 and TRBJ2-7, is AAGVIQSPRHLIKEKRETATLKCYPIPRHDTVYWYQQGPGQDPQFLISFYEKMQSDKGSIPDRFSAQQFSDYHSELNMSSLELGDSALYFCASSKGRPTYEQYFGPGTRLTVT.

The chain links TRBV6-5 to TRBJ2-2, with 9 bases lining up with TRBD2. Germline trimming cut 7 bases from V and 7 bases from J; bases unmatched to any gene: 7. This CDR3 is built from 14 residues. CDR1 is MNHEY, CDR2 SVGAGI, per germline. The CDR3 DNA is TGTGCCAGCATTTCTAGCGGGGCCGTCGGGGAGCTGTTTTTT. It translates to CASISSGAVGELFF.